This T cell receptor (beta chain) was sequenced for a study of T cells in Graves' hyperthyroidism and ophthalmopathy. This clonotype turned up a few times. Germline V gene data show CDR1 as SEHNR and CDR2 as FQNEAQ (reference sequence). Deletions cut 5 bases from V and 10 bases from J, with 12 bases between. CDR3 size: 12 residues. What was amplified from RNA transcripts were TCR beta CDR3 regions. When the TCR CDR3 underwent first-round RT-PCR, the HTBI primer set was used. TCRdb processed the multiplex PCR reads anew with MiXCR; each CDR3 protein has one entry. The sample records approximately 400,000 distinct CDR3 sequences, under 15% being singletons. Exclusion followed for patients with uncontrolled infection, other autoimmune disease, pregnancy or lactation.

Material: blood. This TCR was recovered from a woman aged 30 to 39 with Graves' hyperthyroidism. The genes are TRBV7-9 and TRBJ2-1; D unresolved. CDR3 coding DNA: TGTGCCAGCAGCGAGGATGGTCGGGAGCAGTTCTTC. Translating gives CASSEDGREQFF.